This TCR beta chain derives from a study of monozygotic twins with inflammatory bowel disease (dated by TCRdb to the late 2010s). Regarding the complete study: In total, approximately 28 monozygotic twin pairs made up the full study: 19 Danish pairs, all IBD-discordant, plus nine German pairs, of which four were IBD-concordant and five were IBD-discordant. Disease-associated traits were sought mainly through comparisons between IBD patients and their genetically identical healthy co-twins within discordant pairs. Each individual had, on average, about 151 000 unique TCRalpha sequences and 181 000 unique TCRbeta sequences available for analysis.

Libraries were constructed by 5' RACE. Preparation of each TCR library used about 3,200 ng of total RNA. For each sample, cDNA synthesis was carried out in eight separate reactions using SMARTScribe reverse transcriptase. During cDNA synthesis, template switching introduced unique molecular identifiers that contained a 6-nucleotide sample barcode. TCRalpha and TCRbeta cDNA was amplified by two nested PCRs of around 15 and 9 cycles, with bead purification after each PCR. Before amplification, the cDNA was treated with uracil DNA-glycosylase and purified using the QIAquick PCR purification kit. The second PCR was the step at which Illumina TruSeq-compatible adapters and sample-specific barcodes were added. TapeStation and Qubit were used to check library quality and concentration, and 4 to 6 ng of each library went into the pool. Sequencing of pooled libraries was carried out on an Illumina HiSeq2500 single-index Rapid Run using 2 x 100 bp reads and custom sequencing primers. Processing in the source paper ran as follows. UMI-based consensus assembly with MiGEC version 1.2.6 was used to correct PCR and sequencing errors. MiXCR version 2.1.1 was used for V(D)J alignment, clonotype assembly and CDR3 extraction. To normalise gene usage, clonotype sharing and MAIT/NKT TCR abundance, the analysis used the top 1000, 10 000 and 20 000 clonotypes per sample. Diversity was computed as the inverse Simpson index with the vegan R package after downsampling to 27 000 UMIs. Paired Mann-Whitney U tests on discordant twin pairs were used, with Benjamini-Hochberg multiple-testing correction. After reprocessing by TCRdb, each CDR3 protein sequence is one entry, and no DNA is given. None of the V and J calls come from the authors' own analysis; TCRdb made them. The sample table gives a few hundred thousand distinct CDR3 sequences. In total, the top ten clones hold 2% to 3% of the sample.

Points on this clonotype: The antigen this receptor binds is unknown.

From each donor, an approximately 2.5 ml peripheral blood sample was drawn into PAXgene tubes and stored at -80 degrees C. Total RNA was isolated from whole blood with the PAXgene blood miRNA kit on an automated QIAcube, without T cell sorting. Deep TCRalpha and TCRbeta repertoire profiling with unique molecular barcoding was performed on peripheral blood of monozygotic twin pairs concordant or discordant for inflammatory bowel disease. For every twin pair, smoking habits were documented, and each individual was categorised as a current, former or never smoker. The full study reports these points: IBD patients shared fewer clonotypes with other individuals than healthy twins did, most markedly in patients showing signs of disease activity. The results gave no support for a single strong signal or clonotype linked to IBD. Measured by the inverse Simpson index, TCRbeta repertoire diversity was lower in IBD patients than in their healthy co-twins. Background noise and inter-individual variability may have been introduced into the repertoires by the differing immunosuppressive treatments among patients. The analysis was unable to tell apart different T cell subtypes. Repertoire similarity did not differ between concordant and discordant twins, possibly due to limited statistical power.

The CDR3, from cysteine to phenylalanine, totals 13 residues. A DNA sequence was not provided. The chain joins TRBV12-3 or TRBV12-4 to TRBJ1-1. The TCR comes from a human donor with ulcerative colitis or Crohn's disease, or a healthy co-twin of an affected twin (not recorded which). Sequencing was done on a sample of blood. The CDR3: CASETTTTPEAFF.